The 5 T cell receptor beta chains below come from one sample, sequenced in a study of cytomegalovirus exposure and HLA in healthy donors. 60 Vbeta and 13 Jbeta primers were used in PCR. TCRdb keeps only in-frame clones here, not all; method: immunoSEQ multiplex PCR. Counted here are over 150,000 clones, 78% occurring once; the ten biggest clones make up around 3.2%. The sequenced sample consisted of PBMCs. These receptors came from a woman in her fifties or sixties in good health and CMV-seropositive.

This clone has just a few counts. This chain joins TRBV18 and TRBJ1-4; 8 bases fit TRBD1. The trim removed 3 bases at V and 14 bases at J, leaving 11 bases unmatched. The germline V gene encodes CDR1 KGHSH and CDR2 LQKENI. The CDR3 extends over 14 amino acids. This CDR3 reads CASSPEQGASRLFF. The CDR3 DNA reads TGTGCCAGCTCACCGGAGCAGGGGGCGAGTAGGCTGTTTTTT.

This clone was picked up one time. This rearrangement joins TRBV6-1 to TRBJ1-2, with TRBD1 as a possible D gene (5 bases). V was clipped by 7 bases and J by 1 base, with 13 bases between them. This CDR3 has 14 residues. Germline V lookup: CDR1 MNHNS, CDR2 SASEGT. The CDR3 protein is CASNRARDNYGYTF. The CDR3 nucleotides read TGTGCCAGCAATCGGGCCAGGGATAACTATGGCTACACCTTC.

The chain carries TRBV6-1 and TRBJ1-2, with D perhaps matching TRBD1 (5 bases). This CDR3 is 18 amino acids long. Germline assignment: CDR1 MNHNS and CDR2 SASEGT. V lost 0 bases and J 6 bases, leaving 23 bases between the germline ends. The DNA of the CDR3 is TGTGCCAGCAGTGAAGCGCTTCAGGGAGGGATCAGGACGGATGGCTACACCTTC. Encoded protein: CASSEALQGGIRTDGYTF.

A few counts support this clone. The V call is TRBV9, the J call TRBJ1-5; maybe TRBD1 (6 bases). V lost 2 bases, J lost 4 bases, and 13 bases lay in between. Per germline, CDR1 SGDLS and CDR2 YYNGEE. The CDR3 is made up of 15 amino acids. The CDR3 here is CASSVKGGGNQPQHF. CDR3 DNA: TGTGCCAGCAGCGTGAAGGGGGGGGGAAATCAGCCCCAGCATTTT. Full variable domain (missing parts from reference TRBV9 and TRBJ1-5): DSGVTQTPKHLITATGQRVTLRCSPRSGDLSVYWYQQSLDQGLQFLIQYYNGEERAKGNILERFSAQQFPDLHSELNLSSLELGDSALYFCASSVKGGGNQPQHFGDGTRLSIL.

This clone occurred once. The rearrangement joins TRBV2 to TRBJ1-5; 7 bases are a match to TRBD1. There are 13 residues in the CDR3. Per the germline V gene, CDR1 is SNHLY and CDR2 is FYNNEI. V shed 7 bases and J 1 base; nucleotides not matched to a gene: 1. The CDR3 nucleotides are TGTGCCAGCACGGGACAGAGCAATCAGCCCCAGCATTTT. Protein: CASTGQSNQPQHF.